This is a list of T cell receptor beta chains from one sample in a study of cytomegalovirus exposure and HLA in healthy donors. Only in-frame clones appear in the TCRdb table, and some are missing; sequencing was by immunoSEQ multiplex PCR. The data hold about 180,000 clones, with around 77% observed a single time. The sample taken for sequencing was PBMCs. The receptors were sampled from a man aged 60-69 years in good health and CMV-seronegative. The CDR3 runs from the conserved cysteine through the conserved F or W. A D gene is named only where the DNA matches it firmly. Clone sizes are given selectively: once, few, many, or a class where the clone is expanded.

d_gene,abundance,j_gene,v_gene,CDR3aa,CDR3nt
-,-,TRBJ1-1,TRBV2,CASSVRVNTEAFF,TGTGCCAGCAGTGTTAGAGTGAACACTGAAGCTTTCTTT
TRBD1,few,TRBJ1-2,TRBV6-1,CASSEAGTGSYGYTF,TGTGCCAGCAGTGAAGCGGGGACAGGGTCCTATGGCTACACCTTC
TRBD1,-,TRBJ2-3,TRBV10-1,CASSESPGGSTDTQYF,TGCGCCAGCAGTGAGTCGCCAGGGGGAAGCACAGATACGCAGTATTTT
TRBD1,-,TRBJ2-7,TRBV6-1,CASSRTGTGDYEQYF,TGTGCCAGCAGCCGCACCGGGACAGGGGACTACGAGCAGTACTTC
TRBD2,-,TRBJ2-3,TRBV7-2,CASSLATSADTQYF,TGTGCCAGCAGCTTGGCGACTAGCGCAGATACGCAGTATTTT
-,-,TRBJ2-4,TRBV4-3,CASSQDYGENIQYF,TGCGCCAGCAGCCAAGATTACGGGGAAAACATTCAGTACTTC
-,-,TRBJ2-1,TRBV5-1,CASSPPVPNFSGQFF,TGCGCCAGCAGCCCGCCGGTCCCCAATTTTAGTGGGCAGTTCTTC
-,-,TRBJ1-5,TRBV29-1,CSVGGSSNQPQHF,TGCAGCGTTGGTGGCAGTAGCAATCAGCCCCAGCATTTT
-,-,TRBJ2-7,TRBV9,CASSVADSRTYEQYF,TGTGCCAGCAGCGTAGCGGACAGCCGGACCTACGAGCAGTACTTC
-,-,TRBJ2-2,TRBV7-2,CASSLWRRDTGELFF,TGTGCCAGCAGCTTATGGCGGAGAGACACCGGGGAGCTGTTTTTT
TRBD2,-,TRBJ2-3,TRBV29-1,CSVDETGPGLAGGITDTQYF,TGCAGCGTTGACGAGACAGGCCCGGGACTAGCGGGAGGAATCACAGATACGCAGTATTTT
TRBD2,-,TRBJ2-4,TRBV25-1,CASSPPGTSGKNIQYF,TGTGCCAGCAGTCCCCCAGGGACTAGCGGAAAAAACATTCAGTACTTC
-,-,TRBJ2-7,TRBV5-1,CASRQSGFERGEQYF,TGCGCCAGCCGCCAATCGGGTTTCGAAAGGGGGGAGCAGTACTTC
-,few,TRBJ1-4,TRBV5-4,CASSLRGGEKLFF,TGTGCCAGCAGCTTGAGAGGCGGTGAAAAACTGTTTTTT
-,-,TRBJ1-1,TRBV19,CASTSMGGGGTEAFF,TGTGCCAGTACCTCCATGGGGGGGGGAGGCACTGAAGCTTTCTTT
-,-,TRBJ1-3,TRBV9,CASSVGADPGNTIYF,TGTGCCAGCAGCGTAGGGGCCGACCCTGGAAACACCATATATTTT
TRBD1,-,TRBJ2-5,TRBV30,CAWTGGSWEQYF,TGTGCCTGGACAGGGGGATCCTGGGAGCAGTACTTC
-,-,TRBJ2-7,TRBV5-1,CASSLAVSSYEQYF,TGCGCCAGCAGCTTGGCCGTTAGCTCCTACGAGCAGTACTTC
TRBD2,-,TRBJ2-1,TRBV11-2,CASSPFGGAGNEQFF,TGTGCCAGCAGCCCATTCGGGGGGGCGGGAAATGAGCAGTTCTTC
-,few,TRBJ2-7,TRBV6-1,CASSEGPISYEQYF,TGTGCCAGCAGTGAGGGGCCAATATCCTACGAGCAGTACTTC
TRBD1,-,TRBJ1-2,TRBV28,CASSFQTGSGYTF,TGTGCCAGCAGTTTCCAGACAGGGAGCGGCTACACCTTC
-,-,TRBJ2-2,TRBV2,CASSLLGLDTGELFF,TGTGCCAGCAGCCTTCTGGGCTTGGACACCGGGGAGCTGTTTTTT
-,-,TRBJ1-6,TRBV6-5,CASSYSNLRNSPLHF,TGTGCCAGCAGTTACTCTAACCTCCGGAATTCACCCCTCCACTTT
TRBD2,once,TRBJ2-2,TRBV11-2,CASSFGRGLAENTGELFF,TGTGCCAGCAGCTTTGGGCGGGGACTAGCGGAGAACACCGGGGAGCTGTTTTTT
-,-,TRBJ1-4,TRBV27,CASSWLGGTNEKLFF,TGTGCCAGCAGTTGGTTGGGGGGGACTAATGAAAAACTGTTTTTT
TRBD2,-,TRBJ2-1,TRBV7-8,CASRARLAGGPQFF,TGTGCCAGCAGGGCTAGACTAGCGGGGGGCCCTCAGTTCTTC
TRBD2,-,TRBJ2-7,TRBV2,CASSESGSGVRF,TGTGCCAGCAGTGAAAGTGGTAGCGGGGTCCGCTTC
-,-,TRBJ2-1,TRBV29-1,CSVESTRAYEQFF,TGCAGCGTTGAAAGCACTAGGGCCTATGAGCAGTTCTTC
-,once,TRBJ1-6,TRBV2,CASSELYSPLHF,TGTGCCAGCAGTGAATTATATTCACCCCTCCACTTT
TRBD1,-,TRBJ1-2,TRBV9,CASSVEENRGSYGYTF,TGTGCCAGCAGCGTGGAAGAAAACAGGGGGTCCTATGGCTACACCTTC
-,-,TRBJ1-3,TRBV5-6,CASSFRAQDFSGNTIYF,TGTGCCAGCAGCTTCCGGGCTCAGGACTTCTCTGGAAACACCATATATTTT
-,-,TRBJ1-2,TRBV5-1,CASSLAEGNYGYPF,TGCGCCAGCAGCTTGGCAGAGGGAAACTATGGCTACCCCTTC
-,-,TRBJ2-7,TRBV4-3,CASSQDQGGGSYEQYF,TGCGCCAGCAGCCAAGATCAGGGAGGGGGGTCCTACGAGCAGTACTTC
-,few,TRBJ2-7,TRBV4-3,CASSQAGTGYEQYF,TGCGCCAGCAGCCAAGCCGGAACAGGCTACGAGCAGTACTTC
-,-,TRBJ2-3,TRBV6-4,CASSILPQGGTDTQYF,TGTGCCAGCTCCATCCTCCCCCAAGGAGGCACAGATACGCAGTATTTT
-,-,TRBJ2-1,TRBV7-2,CASSSTLSSYNEQFF,TGTGCCAGCAGCTCGACTCTGAGCTCCTACAATGAGCAGTTCTTC
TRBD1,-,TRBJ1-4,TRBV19,CASSTTGGLEKLFF,TGTGCCAGTAGTACGACAGGGGGCCTTGAAAAACTGTTTTTT
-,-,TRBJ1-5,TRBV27,CASSELLGGGGQPQHF,TGTGCCAGCAGTGAACTTTTGGGGGGTGGTGGCCAGCCCCAGCATTTT
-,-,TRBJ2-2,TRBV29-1,CSSSQGSGGELFF,TGCAGCTCTAGCCAGGGGAGTGGCGGGGAGCTGTTTTTT
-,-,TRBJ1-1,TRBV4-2,CASSQDITRVGTEAFF,TGTGCCAGCAGCCAAGATATAACCAGGGTGGGCACTGAAGCTTTCTTT
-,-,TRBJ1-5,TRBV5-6,CASSLSSRGQPQHF,TGTGCCAGCAGCTTATCTTCTAGGGGACAGCCCCAGCATTTT
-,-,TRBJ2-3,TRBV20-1,CSARRGDTQYF,TGCAGTGCTAGGAGGGGGGATACGCAGTATTTT
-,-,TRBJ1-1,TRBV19,CASGQSMNTEAFF,TGTGCCAGCGGACAGAGCATGAACACTGAAGCTTTCTTT
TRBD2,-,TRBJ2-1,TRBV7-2,CASRGAGGFDEQFF,TGTGCCAGCAGGGGAGCGGGAGGGTTTGATGAGCAGTTCTTC
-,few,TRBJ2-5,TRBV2,CASKGALETQYF,TGTGCCAGCAAAGGGGCGCTAGAGACCCAGTACTTC
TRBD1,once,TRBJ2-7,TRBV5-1,CASSPGQGAYEQYF,TGCGCCAGCAGTCCCGGACAGGGGGCTTACGAGCAGTACTTC
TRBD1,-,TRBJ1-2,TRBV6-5,CASTEQGADGYTF,TGTGCCAGCACCGAACAGGGGGCGGATGGCTACACCTTC
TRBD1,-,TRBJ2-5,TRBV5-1,CASQTGTGQETQYF,TGCGCCAGCCAGACAGGGACAGGGCAAGAGACCCAGTACTTC
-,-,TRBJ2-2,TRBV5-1,CATQRGNTGELFF,TGCGCCACCCAAAGGGGGAACACCGGGGAGCTGTTTTTT
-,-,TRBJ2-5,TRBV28,CASSSGGEETQYF,TGTGCCAGCAGTTCAGGAGGGGAAGAGACCCAGTACTTC
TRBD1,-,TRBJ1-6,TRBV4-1,CAIRQGGNSPLHF,TGCGCCATACGACAGGGGGGAAATTCACCCCTCCACTTT
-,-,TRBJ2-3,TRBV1,CTSSQEAGAADTQYF,TGCACCAGCAGCCAAGAAGCGGGAGCTGCAGATACGCAGTATTTT